This T cell receptor (beta chain) was identified during a study of TIL therapy for anti-PD-1-resistant metastatic lung cancer. Study summary: Tumors had a median PD-L1 proportion score of about 6.6%. By whole-exome sequencing, median non-synonymous tumor mutation burden was less than 1.6 mutations per megabase.

This clone was observed a single time. V was cut by 2 bases and J by 3 bases, with 17 bases left in between. Germline V gene sequence: CDR1 MGHDK, CDR2 SYGVNS. The CDR3 spans 17 residues. Time point indicated: pre-treatment sample, taken before nivolumab and TIL therapy. This was the immunoSEQ v3 assay. Libraries were sequenced to approximately 2 million read pairs (survey) or 5-6 million (deep). Method: immunoSEQ multiplex PCR; TCRdb's copy keeps in-frame clones and lacks some. The sample has just over 45,000 clones, roughly 85% seen once. The rearrangement uses TRBV25-1 and TRBJ2-4, with a possible D match to TRBD1 (6 bases). The clonotype originates from a man between 65 and 85 years old with non-small cell lung cancer. The specimen was blood, collected at baseline. CDR3 amino acids: CASSEKGNTGSKNIQYF. CDR3 in DNA: TGTGCCAGCAGTGAAAAAGGGAATACAGGGAGCAAAAACATTCAGTACTTC.